The present T cell receptor beta chain was sequenced within a study of T cells in Graves' hyperthyroidism and ophthalmopathy. General study findings and limits: In validation, the model predicted ophthalmopathy. These predictions came a median roughly 7.1 months before onset. The authors' 13 V-J model separated ophthalmopathy from stable hyperthyroidism.

On this clonotype: Its antigen is unknown.

The CDR3 consists of 15 residues. Per the germline V gene, CDR1 is MNHEY and CDR2 is SVGEGT. With 6 bases clipped from V and 4 bases from J, the junction kept 12 bases outside the gene matches. Uncontrolled infection, other autoimmune disease, pregnancy or lactation excluded patients. RNA transcripts gave rise to amplified TCR beta CDR3 regions. The HTBI primer set served for first-round RT-PCR of the TCR CDR3. A single record per CDR3 protein comes from TCRdb applying MiXCR to the multiplex PCR reads. The sample carries about 560,000 distinct CDR3 sequences, around 15% recorded once. The receptor was isolated from a woman between 40 and 50 years old with Graves' hyperthyroidism. Source material: blood. This chain uses TRBV6-2 or TRBV6-3 with TRBJ2-7; TRBD2 matches at 7 bases. The CDR3 nucleotides read TGTGCCAGCAGGGCCGGGGGAGGGCCCCAGTACGAGCAGTACTTC. Translating it yields CASRAGGGPQYEQYF.